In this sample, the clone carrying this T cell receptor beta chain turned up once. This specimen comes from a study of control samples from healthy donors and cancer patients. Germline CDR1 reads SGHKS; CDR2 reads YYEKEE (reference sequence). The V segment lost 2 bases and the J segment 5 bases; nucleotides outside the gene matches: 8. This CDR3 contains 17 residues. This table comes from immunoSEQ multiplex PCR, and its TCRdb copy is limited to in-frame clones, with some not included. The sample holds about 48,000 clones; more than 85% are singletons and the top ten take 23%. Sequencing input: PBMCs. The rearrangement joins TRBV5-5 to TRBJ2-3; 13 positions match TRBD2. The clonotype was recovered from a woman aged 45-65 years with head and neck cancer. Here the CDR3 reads CASSFRLAGGRGDTQYF. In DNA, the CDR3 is TGTGCCAGCAGCTTCCGACTAGCGGGAGGACGAGGAGATACGCAGTATTTT.